Shown below are 32 T cell receptor beta chains from a single sample sequenced in a study of blood T cell repertoires in COVID-19. Some clones are missing from TCRdb's copy, which holds only in-frame ones; the method was immunoSEQ multiplex PCR. The sample has 200,000 to 300,000 clones, about 87% seen once. The sequenced sample was peripheral blood. These receptors all come from a middle-aged woman with acute or convalescent COVID-19.

The gene calls are TRBV13 and TRBJ2-2, with D tentatively TRBD2 (6 bases). Germline values: CDR1 PRHDT, CDR2 FYEKMQ (reference sequence). This CDR3 spans 17 amino acids. V was pared by 3 bases and J by 2 bases, with 16 bases between. The CDR3 coding sequence is TGTGCCAGCAGCTTTTTTCCCGGGGGTTTAAACACCGGGGAGCTGTTTTTT. This gives the protein CASSFFPGGLNTGELFF.

J is TRBJ2-3 and V is TRBV11-2; 8 nucleotides agree with TRBD2. Losses at the gene ends were 6 bases for V and 4 bases for J; bases not matched to a gene: 12. This CDR3 contains 16 residues. Germline V lookup: CDR1 SGHAT, CDR2 FQNNGV. The CDR3 protein is CASRPVISGVSDTQYF. The CDR3 region has the DNA TGTGCCAGCAGACCGGTTATTAGCGGGGTCTCAGATACGCAGTATTTT.

The chain links TRBV2 to TRBJ1-2, with D perhaps TRBD1 (6 bases). Trimming pared 3 bases from V and 0 bases from J, leaving 11 bases between. Per the germline V gene, CDR1 is SNHLY and CDR2 is FYNNEI. The CDR3 consists of 15 residues. The CDR3 bases are TGTGCCAGCAGTGATAGCGGGGGCTCTAACTATGGCTACACCTTC. Amino acids: CASSDSGGSNYGYTF. Together with reference TRBV2 and TRBJ1-2, the CDR3 gives the full variable domain: EPEVTQTPSHQVTQMGQEVILRCVPISNHLYFYWYRQILGQKVEFLVSFYNNEISEKSEIFDDQFSVERPDGSNFTLKIRSTKLEDSAMYFCASSDSGGSNYGYTFGSGTRLTVV.

This sequence joins TRBV13 and TRBJ2-5; D is ambiguous. Germline CDR1 PRHDT, CDR2 FYEKMQ (reference sequence). The V end lost 5 bases, the J end lost 5 bases, and 9 bases lay between the germline ends. The CDR3 is 12 amino acids. The CDR3 loop is CASSLTRETQYF. The CDR3 region has the DNA TGTGCCAGCAGCCTTACCCGGGAGACCCAGTACTTC.

The chain carries TRBV19 and TRBJ1-2; D is unclear. Germline V gene sequence: CDR1 LNHDA, CDR2 SQIVND (reference sequence). CDR3 length: 14 amino acids. The ends were cut back, 3 bases at V and 3 bases at J, with 11 bases in the middle. In DNA form, the CDR3 reads TGTGCCAGTAGTATTGGAGGTCCCGACTATGGCTACACCTTC. Residues: CASSIGGPDYGYTF.

This clone appeared once. The gene calls are TRBV27 and TRBJ1-5, with D hard to call. The CDR3 is 14 residues long. CDR1 is MNHEY and CDR2 is SMNVEV in the germline V gene (reference sequence). V was shortened by 5 bases and J by 0 bases, with 8 bases between the two germline ends. In DNA form, the CDR3 reads TGTGCCAGCAGTCCCAACGGTAGCAATCAGCCCCAGCATTTT. Residues: CASSPNGSNQPQHF.

This clone appeared once. This rearrangement joins TRBV10-3 to TRBJ1-5, with D possibly matching TRBD1 (5 bases). Per germline, CDR1 ENHRY and CDR2 SYGVKD. The CDR3 contains 16 residues. With 3 bases removed from V and 0 bases from J, the gap between germline ends came to 12 bases. The CDR3 region is CAISDWAGYSNQPQHF. CDR3 bases: TGTGCCATCAGTGACTGGGCAGGGTATAGCAATCAGCCCCAGCATTTT.

V and J are TRBV20-1 and TRBJ1-4, with no clear D. Looked up from germline, CDR1 is DFQATT and CDR2 is SNEGSKA (reference sequence). The CDR3 is made up of 16 amino acids. Trimming pared 3 bases from V and 10 bases from J, leaving 24 bases between. In DNA form, the CDR3 reads TGCAGTGCTAGTAGTCCTGGGTCGGCGGGAATGGGAAAACTGTTTTTT. Translation gives CSASSPGSAGMGKLFF.

The J gene is TRBJ1-1, the V gene TRBV27, with TRBD1 identical over 7 bases. V shed 0 bases, J shed 4 bases, and the junction held 17 bases outside the gene matches. CDR3 size: 19 residues. Germline V gives CDR1 MNHEY, CDR2 SMNVEV (reference sequence). CDR3 coding DNA: TGTGCCAGCAGTTTATCCGGACGACAGGGAAGGGGTCCCAGCACTGAAGCTTTCTTT. The encoded protein is CASSLSGRQGRGPSTEAFF.

This chain uses TRBV6-5 with TRBJ1-1, with D maybe TRBD1 (5 bases). The CDR3 sequence is 13 residues long. Germline CDR1 MNHEY, CDR2 SVGAGI. V lost 2 bases and J lost 8, with 12 bases in between. CDR3 DNA sequence: TGTGCCAGCAGTTACCCTCCTGGGGGGGAAGCTTTCTTT. This encodes CASSYPPGGEAFF.

There are many counts of this clone. The chain combines TRBV5-1 with TRBJ1-3; no clear D gene. Trimming shortened V by 0 bases and J by 4 bases, and 14 bases separated the two germline ends. Germline assignment: CDR1 SGHRS and CDR2 YFSETQ. This CDR3 has 16 amino acids. The CDR3 region has the DNA TGCGCCAGCAGCTTGGACGGCAGGAACACCGGAAACACCATATATTTT. This codes for CASSLDGRNTGNTIYF.

The rearrangement joins TRBV23-1 to TRBJ1-5; 8 nucleotides align to TRBD1. TRBV23-1 is given ORF status, its function remaining uncertain. The length of the CDR3 is 16 residues. Germline trimming cut 2 bases from V and 9 bases from J; bases unmatched to any gene: 12. The CDR3 loop reads CASSQPGQGDGLPQHF. The CDR3 nucleotides read TGCGCCAGCAGTCAACCCGGACAGGGAGATGGCTTGCCCCAGCATTTT.

The chain joins TRBV5-4 to TRBJ2-5; TRBD1 aligns across 7 bases. V dropped 2 bases and J dropped 5; count of bases not matched to a gene: 9. Germline-derived CDR1 and CDR2 are SGHNT and YYREEE (reference sequence). The CDR3 contains 15 residues. The CDR3 nucleotides are TGTGCCAGCAGCTTTGGGCAGGGGGAGCAGGAGACCCAGTACTTC. Protein: CASSFGQGEQETQYF.

This clone was recorded only once. V and J are TRBV5-1 and TRBJ2-3; 8 nucleotides line up with TRBD1. The CDR3 spans 14 residues. V dropped 2 bases and J dropped 5; count of bases not matched to a gene: 4. The germline gives CDR1 SGHRS, CDR2 YFSETQ. The CDR3 DNA is TGCGCCAGCAGCTTAGGACAGGGTGAAGATACGCAGTATTTT. This encodes CASSLGQGEDTQYF.

The chain joins TRBV11-2 to TRBJ1-1; 8 bases fit TRBD1. V shed 1 base and J 11 bases; nucleotides not matched to a gene: 9. Per germline, CDR1 SGHAT and CDR2 FQNNGV. This CDR3 is 14 amino acids long. CDR3 residues: CASSLGTGSRGAFF. CDR3 nucleotide sequence: TGTGCCAGCAGCTTAGGGACAGGGTCCCGAGGGGCTTTCTTT.

The chain has TRBV27 and TRBJ2-7; D unclear. The germline CDR1 and CDR2 sequences are MNHEY and SMNVEV (reference sequence). V was pared by 5 bases and J by 2 bases, with 10 bases between. The CDR3 sequence is 13 residues long. The CDR3 region is CASSALYPYEQYV. CDR3 coding DNA: TGTGCCAGCAGTGCACTCTACCCCTACGAGCAGTACGTC.

This clone was observed a handful of times. The V gene is TRBV6-1, the J gene TRBJ1-1; D unresolved. V shed 1 base and J shed 2 bases, with 14 bases lying between them. The CDR3 runs 16 residues. Per the germline V gene, CDR1 is MNHNS and CDR2 is SASEGT. The CDR3 sequence: CASSEGGGRPNTEAFF. The CDR3 DNA is TGTGCCAGCAGTGAAGGGGGTGGGAGACCCAACACTGAAGCTTTCTTT.

V and J are TRBV2 and TRBJ2-7; 7 bases align to TRBD2. The V gene's germline CDR1 is SNHLY and CDR2 FYNNEI. V trimming: 8 bases; J trimming: 6 bases; junction bases outside the gene matches: 10. This CDR3 is built from 13 residues. The CDR3 sequence: CASGYPRGVEQYV. The CDR3 DNA is TGTGCCAGCGGGTACCCACGGGGGGTCGAGCAGTACGTC.

This sequence joins TRBV11-2 and TRBJ2-3; TRBD1 matches 7 bases. The CDR3 loop spans 15 amino acids. J lost 4 bases, V lost 2 bases, and 6 bases had no gene match. In germline, CDR1 is SGHAT, CDR2 FQNNGV. CDR3 residues: CASSLQGVLADTQYF. DNA of the CDR3: TGTGCCAGCAGCTTACAGGGGGTTCTGGCAGATACGCAGTATTTT.

The chain is built from TRBV2 and TRBJ1-1; weak D call: TRBD1 (6 bases). V was clipped by 6 bases and J by 1 base, with 12 bases between them. Germline V gene data show CDR1 as SNHLY and CDR2 as FYNNEI. The CDR3 totals 14 residues. The CDR3 nucleotides are TGTGCCAGCAGCGTCCGAGGGGGGAACACTGAAGCTTTCTTT. The encoded protein is CASSVRGGNTEAFF.

The V and J genes are TRBV24-1 and TRBJ1-2; D remains unclear. The CDR3 has 12 residues. The V end lost 0 bases, the J end lost 7 bases, and 5 bases lay between the germline ends. Germline CDR1 reads KGHDR; CDR2 reads SFDVKD. This CDR3 reads CATSDLESGYTF. CDR3 sequence (DNA): TGTGCCACCAGTGATTTGGAGAGTGGCTACACCTTC.

CDR3 region: CASTAGAAYNEQFF. The DNA of the CDR3 is TGTGCCAGCACCGCAGGGGCCGCCTACAATGAGCAGTTCTTC. The V and J genes are TRBV6-5 and TRBJ2-1; perhaps TRBD1 as D (6 bases). CDR1 MNHEY and CDR2 SVGAGI come from the germline V gene. This CDR3 spans 14 amino acids. With 7 bases removed from V and 2 bases from J, the gap between germline ends came to 12 bases.

This chain connects TRBV9 to TRBJ1-2; D is possibly TRBD1 (6 bases). The CDR3 has 14 amino acids. In germline, CDR1 is SGDLS, CDR2 YYNGEE. Deletions cut 0 bases from V and 2 bases from J, with 8 bases between. CDR3 protein: CASSVVGQNYGYTF. CDR3 coding DNA: TGTGCCAGCAGCGTAGTCGGACAGAACTATGGCTACACCTTC. Looking up the rest from reference TRBV9 and TRBJ1-2 gives the full variable domain: DSGVTQTPKHLITATGQRVTLRCSPRSGDLSVYWYQQSLDQGLQFLIQYYNGEERAKGNILERFSAQQFPDLHSELNLSSLELGDSALYFCASSVVGQNYGYTFGSGTRLTVV.

The rearrangement joins TRBV29-1 to TRBJ2-6, with D tentatively TRBD2 (5 bases). The germline V gene encodes CDR1 SQVTM and CDR2 ANQGSEA. The CDR3 is 18 residues long. V gave up 0 bases and J gave up 0 bases, with 15 bases separating them. CDR3 bases: TGCAGCGTTGAAGATCGGGGAGAAACGCTCTCTGGGGCCAACGTCCTGACTTTC. As protein: CSVEDRGETLSGANVLTF.

The chain employs TRBV12-3 or TRBV12-4 and TRBJ1-2; possible D gene TRBD1, 6 bases. The CDR3 consists of 12 residues. Trimming took off 7 bases at V and 8 bases at J, with 14 bases between the two ends. The DNA of the CDR3 is TGTGCCAGCACCCGACAGGCCGCGGGCTACACCTTC. It specifies CASTRQAAGYTF.

V and J are TRBV18 and TRBJ2-5, with D tentatively TRBD2 (5 bases). Trimming removed 5 bases at V and 5 bases at J, with 9 bases between. This CDR3 comprises 12 residues. The germline V gene has CDR1 KGHSH and CDR2 LQKENI. In DNA form, the CDR3 reads TGTGCCAGCTCAAATCGAGGGGAGACCCAGTACTTC. Translation gives CASSNRGETQYF.

This clone has just one count. The chain recombines TRBV28 with TRBJ1-1, with 9 bases aligning to TRBD1. Germline trimming cut 7 bases from V and 11 bases from J; bases unmatched to any gene: 11. This CDR3 is built from 13 residues. Germline values: CDR1 MDHEN, CDR2 SYDVKM. For the CDR3, the DNA is TGTGCCAGCAAACAGGGGGCAGAGGTTGTTGCTTTCTTT. Residues: CASKQGAEVVAFF.

The V call is TRBV2, the J call TRBJ1-3; TRBD1 might be the D (5 bases). V gave up 2 bases and J gave up 0 bases, with 5 bases separating them. This CDR3 is 14 amino acids long. CDR1 SNHLY and CDR2 FYNNEI come from the germline V gene. CDR3 DNA sequence: TGTGCCAGCAGTGAAAGGGGCTCTGGAAACACCATATATTTT. Protein product: CASSERGSGNTIYF. The full variable domain, its missing parts supplied by reference TRBV2 and TRBJ1-3, is EPEVTQTPSHQVTQMGQEVILRCVPISNHLYFYWYRQILGQKVEFLVSFYNNEISEKSEIFDDQFSVERPDGSNFTLKIRSTKLEDSAMYFCASSERGSGNTIYFGEGSWLTVV.

CDR3 protein: CASSGQGLGYTF. The CDR3 region has the DNA TGCGCCAGCAGCGGTCAGGGTCTGGGCTACACCTTC. This chain links TRBV4-1 with TRBJ1-2; D perhaps matches TRBD1 (5 bases). The germline CDR1 and CDR2 sequences are MGHRA and YSYEKL. The length of the CDR3 is 12 residues. Trimming cost V 5 bases and J 8 bases, with 12 bases left between them.

This chain uses TRBV6-5 with TRBJ1-2; 7 bases are a match to TRBD1. With 4 bases clipped from V and 5 bases from J, the junction kept 10 bases outside the gene matches. The CDR3 is 15 amino acids. Germline V gene lookup returns CDR1 MNHEY and CDR2 SVGAGI. The CDR3 DNA sequence: TGTGCCAGCAGTTCAACCGGGACAGCAAATTATGGCTACACCTTC. Protein product: CASSSTGTANYGYTF.

This sequence joins TRBV5-1 and TRBJ1-2; the D gene is possibly TRBD1 (5 bases). The CDR3 spans 17 residues. V was trimmed by 4 bases and J by 0 bases, leaving 19 bases between them. Germline CDR1 and CDR2: SGHRS and YFSETQ. DNA of the CDR3: TGCGCCAGCAGCCACGGAGGGGACCCTAAATCTAACTATGGCTACACCTTC. The encoded protein is CASSHGGDPKSNYGYTF.

This chain joins TRBV3-1 (or the pseudogene TRBV3-2) and TRBJ1-2; no firm D call. Trimming removed 4 bases from V and 4 bases from J, with 13 bases in between. CDR3 length: 14 residues. Looked up from germline, CDR1 is LGHDT and CDR2 is YNNKEL (reference sequence). The CDR3 here is CASSPGGATYGYTF. The CDR3 coding sequence is TGTGCCAGCAGCCCTGGCGGCGCTACCTATGGCTACACCTTC.